Listed below are T cell receptor beta chains from one sample, sequenced in a study of blood T cell repertoires in COVID-19. The table came from immunoSEQ multiplex PCR; TCRdb's copy has only in-frame clones and leaves some out. The table lists 80,000 to 100,000 clones, roughly 80% of them singletons. The specimen was peripheral blood. The receptors were sampled from a human donor in a cohort sampled during active COVID-19. Each CDR3 is given with its conserved first and last residue. The D gene is left open where the match is weak. Some rows mark clone size as missing; the rest say once, few, many or name a class of expanded clone.

>.|TRBJ2-6|TRBD1|18|TRBV28
TGTGCCAGCAGTTTCTCCGGGACAGGGGATCCTGGGGCCAACGTCCTGACTTTC
CASSFSGTGDPGANVLTF
>.|TRBJ2-7|TRBD2|17|TRBV11-2
TGTGCCAGCAGCTTAGGACCGCTGGGGACTAGCGGCTACGAGCAGTACTTC
CASSLGPLGTSGYEQYF
>.|TRBJ1-4|TRBD1|15|TRBV4-2
TGTGCCAGCAGCCAGCCCGGGACAGGGGTTGAAAAACTGTTTTTT
CASSQPGTGVEKLFF
>.|TRBJ1-2|.|15|TRBV4-1
TGCGCCAGCAGCCAAGAAACCTGGGGGAGGGGTGGCTACACCTTC
CASSQETWGRGGYTF
>few|TRBJ2-7|.|12|TRBV5-1
TGCGCCAGCAGCCTAAACAGCTACGAGCAGTACTTC
CASSLNSYEQYF
>.|TRBJ2-6|TRBD2|16|TRBV19
TGTGCCAGTAGGCTAGCGGGAGATTCCGGGGCCAACGTCCTGACTTTC
CASRLAGDSGANVLTF
>.|TRBJ1-5|.|14|TRBV18
TGTGCCAGCTCACGAGATTATAGCAATCAGCCCCAGCATTTT
CASSRDYSNQPQHF
>.|TRBJ1-4|.|18|TRBV3-1/TRBV3-2
TGTGCCAGCAGCCCCTTTATGGATGTACAGGGTATGAGTGAAAAACTGTTTTTT
CASSPFMDVQGMSEKLFF
>once|TRBJ2-7|.|14|TRBV4-1
TGCGCCAGCAGCCAAGCCCCGGTAGTATACGAGCAGTACTTC
CASSQAPVVYEQYF
>.|TRBJ1-2|.|13|TRBV11-1
TGTGCCAGCAGCCCGACAGCTAACTATGGCTACACCTTC
CASSPTANYGYTF
>few|TRBJ2-7|TRBD2|15|TRBV5-1
TGCGCCAGCAGTGCCCACGGGACTAGCGGCTACGAGCAGTACTTC
CASSAHGTSGYEQYF
>.|TRBJ2-7|.|18|TRBV21-1
TGTGCCAGCAGCAAACGGGGGTTTAGCGGGAGGGCCGGGTACGAGCAGTACTTC
CASSKRGFSGRAGYEQYF
>once|TRBJ2-1|.|12|TRBV12-5
TGTGCTAGTGGTTTTGGTGCGACTGGGCAGTTCTTC
CASGFGATGQFF
>.|TRBJ2-7|.|15|TRBV9
TGTGCCAGCAGCCCCCTAGAAGTAAGCCCCTACGAGCAGTACTTC
CASSPLEVSPYEQYF
>once|TRBJ2-7|TRBD2|15|TRBV3-1/TRBV3-2
TGTGCCAGCAGCCAAGGACTAGCGGGAGGGTACGAGCAGTACTTC
CASSQGLAGGYEQYF
>.|TRBJ2-6|.|14|TRBV5-6
TGTGCCAGCAGCCCGCCGGTGGGGGCCAACGTCCTGACTTTC
CASSPPVGANVLTF
>.|TRBJ2-1|.|14|TRBV5-5
TGTGCCAGCAGCTTGTTATCCTCCTACAATGAGCAGTTCTTC
CASSLLSSYNEQFF
>.|TRBJ1-1|.|14|TRBV11-2
TGTGCCAGCAGCTTAGCGGCAGGGAAAACTGAAGCTTTCTTT
CASSLAAGKTEAFF
>.|TRBJ1-2|.|16|TRBV27
TGTGCCAGCACCTCCGAGGACAGCCGGGTAGTCTATGGCTACACCTTC
CASTSEDSRVVYGYTF
>once|TRBJ2-7|TRBD2|16|TRBV9
TGTGCCAGCAGCGTTGGGACTAACCTCCACTCCTACGAGCAGTACTTC
CASSVGTNLHSYEQYF
>.|TRBJ1-2|.|13|TRBV11-2
TGTGCCAGCAGCCCCCAAGGGGATTCTGGCTACACCTTC
CASSPQGDSGYTF
>.|TRBJ1-5|.|13|TRBV19
TGTGCCAGTACAGGGGTGGGCAATCAACCCCAGCATTTT
CASTGVGNQPQHF
>.|TRBJ1-1|.|16|TRBV5-6
TGTGCCAGCAGCTTGTATTCGGCAGGGTCGAGCACTGAAGCTTTCTTT
CASSLYSAGSSTEAFF
>.|TRBJ2-1|TRBD2|16|TRBV7-2
TGTGCCAGCAGCCCCAACAGCGGGAGGGCCTACAATGAGCAGTTCTTC
CASSPNSGRAYNEQFF
>.|TRBJ2-2|.|14|TRBV7-9
TGTGCCAGCAGCTTAGGTTCGCGCACCGGGGAGCTGTTTTTT
CASSLGSRTGELFF
>.|TRBJ2-7|TRBD1|14|TRBV3-1/TRBV3-2
TGTGCCAGCAGCCAACGAGGGACAGGGGGCGAGCAGTACTTC
CASSQRGTGGEQYF
>.|TRBJ2-5|.|14|TRBV3-1/TRBV3-2
TGTGCCAGCAGCCCTCTGTTGGCAGACTCGACCCAGTACTTC
CASSPLLADSTQYF
>.|TRBJ1-2|.|13|TRBV28
TGTGCCAGCAGTTTGGGGGGAGGATACGGCTACACCTTC
CASSLGGGYGYTF
>.|TRBJ2-1|TRBD2|14|TRBV27
TGTGCCACCCAGACTAGCGCCTTCTACAATGAGCAGTTCTTC
CATQTSAFYNEQFF
>once|TRBJ1-1|TRBD1|14|TRBV28
TGTGCCGCACAGACCGGACAGGTGAACACTGAAGCTTTCTTT
CAAQTGQVNTEAFF
>.|TRBJ2-2|TRBD1|14|TRBV7-6
TGTGCCAGCAGCTTAAACAGGGGCAACGGGGAGCTGTTTTTT
CASSLNRGNGELFF
>.|TRBJ2-7|TRBD1|13|TRBV6-5
TGTGCCAGCAGTTACAGACAGGGCTGGGAGCAGTACTTC
CASSYRQGWEQYF
>.|TRBJ2-1|.|12|TRBV27
TGTGCCAGCAGTCCCCTTCGGAATGAGCAGTTCTTC
CASSPLRNEQFF
>.|TRBJ1-1|.|11|TRBV5-8
TGTGCCAGCAGCTTGTTCGCTGAAGCTTTCTTT
CASSLFAEAFF
>.|TRBJ2-7|TRBD2|16|TRBV6-5
TGTGCCAGCAGTTACTCGAGGTCGGGGGGTCTCTACGAGCAGTACTTC
CASSYSRSGGLYEQYF
>.|TRBJ2-7|TRBD1|13|TRBV6-5
TGTGCCATCGGGACAGGAGGCTCCTACGAGCAGTACTTC
CAIGTGGSYEQYF
>.|TRBJ1-2|.|14|TRBV5-1
TGCGCCAGCGCCCCCACTGGGCAGGGCGATTACTACACCTTC
CASAPTGQGDYYTF
>.|TRBJ1-2|TRBD1|14|TRBV5-1
TGCGCCAGCAGCCCGGGACAGATCGAGGATGGCTACACCTTC
CASSPGQIEDGYTF
>few|TRBJ2-7|.|13|TRBV10-1
TGCGCCAGCAGTCGGAGTCTCGGGCAGGGGTGGTACTTC
CASSRSLGQGWYF
>.|TRBJ1-1|.|15|TRBV5-1
TGCGCCAGCAGCTTGGGTCAGTTGATGAACACTGAAGCTTTCTTT
CASSLGQLMNTEAFF
>few|TRBJ1-2|.|14|TRBV3-1/TRBV3-2
TGTGCCAGCAGCCCACCGACAGGAAACTATGGCTACACCTTC
CASSPPTGNYGYTF
>once|TRBJ1-1|.|12|TRBV5-5
TGTGCCAGCAGCTTGAGGGGCTCTGAAGCTTTCTTT
CASSLRGSEAFF
>once|TRBJ1-5|TRBD1|14|TRBV10-3
TGTGCCATCAGCGGAACAGGGGCTAACCAGCCCCAGCATTTT
CAISGTGANQPQHF
>.|TRBJ1-4|TRBD1|12|TRBV3-1/TRBV3-2
TGTGCCAGCAGCCTGACAGGGGCAAAACTGTTTTTT
CASSLTGAKLFF